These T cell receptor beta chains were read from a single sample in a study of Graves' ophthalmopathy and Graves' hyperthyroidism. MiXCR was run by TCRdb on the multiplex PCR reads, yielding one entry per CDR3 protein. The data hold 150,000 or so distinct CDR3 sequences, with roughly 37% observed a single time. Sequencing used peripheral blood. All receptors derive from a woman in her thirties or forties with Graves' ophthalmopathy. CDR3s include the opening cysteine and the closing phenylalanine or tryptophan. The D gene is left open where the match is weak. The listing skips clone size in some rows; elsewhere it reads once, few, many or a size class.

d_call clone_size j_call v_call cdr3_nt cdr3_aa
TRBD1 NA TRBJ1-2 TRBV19 TGTGCCACCTTAGACAGGGGCACTAACTATGGCTACACCTTC CATLDRGTNYGYTF
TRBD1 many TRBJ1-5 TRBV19 TGTGCTACAGGACAGGGGAATCAGCCCCAGCATTTT CATGQGNQPQHF
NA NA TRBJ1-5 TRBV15 TGTGCCACCAGCAGAACAAGGGATAGCAATCAGCCCCAGCATTTT CATSRTRDSNQPQHF
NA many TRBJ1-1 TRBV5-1 TGCGCCAGCAGCTTGGAGGGATCGAACACTGAAGCTTTCTTT CASSLEGSNTEAFF
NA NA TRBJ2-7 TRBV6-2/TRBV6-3 TGTGCCAGCAGTTGGACCGATACCTACGAGCAGTACTTC CASSWTDTYEQYF
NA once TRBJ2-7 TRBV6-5 TGTGCCAGCATTACGGACAGTGAGCAGTACTTC CASITDSEQYF
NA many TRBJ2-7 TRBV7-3 TGTGCCAGCAGCCCAGGCGCAGGGTCAGGCTACGAGCAGTACTTC CASSPGAGSGYEQYF
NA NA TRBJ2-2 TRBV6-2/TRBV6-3 TGTGCCAGCAGAAATGGACTAAGCGCCTACGCGAACACCGGGGAGCTGTTTTTT CASRNGLSAYANTGELFF
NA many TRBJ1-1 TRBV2 TGTGCCAGCAGTGAGCTCGTCAGCGAAACTGAGGCTTTCTTT CASSELVSETEAFF
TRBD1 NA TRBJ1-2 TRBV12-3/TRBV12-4 TGTGCCAGCAGTCCGGAGACAGGGAACTATGGCTACACCTTC CASSPETGNYGYTF
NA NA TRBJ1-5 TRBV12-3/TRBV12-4 TGTGCCAGCAGTTTCCAGACGGCCAATCAGCCCCAGCATTTT CASSFQTANQPQHF
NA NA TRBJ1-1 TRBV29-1 TGCAGCGTGAGGGTGTCAGGGCGGGCTGAAGCTTTCTTT CSVRVSGRAEAFF
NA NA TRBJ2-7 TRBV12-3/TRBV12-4 TGTGCCAGCAGGGGGAAAAGGTTCGGGGGAGGCGGCGAGCAGTACTTC CASRGKRFGGGGEQYF
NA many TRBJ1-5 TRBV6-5 TGTGCCAGCAGAACGGGAGTAGGTAATCAGCCCCAGCATTTT CASRTGVGNQPQHF
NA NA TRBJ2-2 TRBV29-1 TGCAGCGTTGATTGGGTAGGAAGAAGCTCCGGGGAGCTGTTTTTT CSVDWVGRSSGELFF
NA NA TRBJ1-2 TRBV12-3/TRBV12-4 TGTGCCAGCAGTTTGGGGACGAGGAGTATATATGGCTACACCTTC CASSLGTRSIYGYTF
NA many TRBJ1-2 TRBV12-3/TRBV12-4 TGTGCCAGCAGCCGAACCCAGGGAGGTAGGAACTATGGCTACACCTTC CASSRTQGGRNYGYTF
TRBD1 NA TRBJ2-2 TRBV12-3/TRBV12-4 TGTGCCAGCAGTTTGTTGGACAGGGGTACCGGGGAGCTGTTTTTT CASSLLDRGTGELFF
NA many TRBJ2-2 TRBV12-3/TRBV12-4 TGTGCCAGCAAGAGGGGACTTGGCACCGGGGAGCTGTTTTTT CASKRGLGTGELFF
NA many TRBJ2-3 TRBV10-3 TGTGCCATCAGTGTTTCGGGCACAGATACGCAGTATTTT CAISVSGTDTQYF
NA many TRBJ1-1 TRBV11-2 TGTGCCAGCAGCTTCTACAAGGGTGTCACTGAAGCTTTCTTT CASSFYKGVTEAFF
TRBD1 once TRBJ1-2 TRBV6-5 TGTGCCAGCAGTTACTCCGGGACAAAGGGGGCATATGGCTACACCTTC CASSYSGTKGAYGYTF
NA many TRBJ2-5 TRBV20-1 TGCAGTGCTAGGTTCCAACCGGGAATGGAGACCCAGTACTTC CSARFQPGMETQYF
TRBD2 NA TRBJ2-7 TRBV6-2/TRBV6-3 TGTGCCAGCAGTCGTCTAGCGGGATCTGAAGAGCAGTACTTC CASSRLAGSEEQYF
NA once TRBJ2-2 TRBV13 TGTGCCAGCAGTTTTAGGCGTCTGACGAACACCGGGGAGCTGTTTTTT CASSFRRLTNTGELFF
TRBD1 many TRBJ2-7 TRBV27 TGTGCCAGCAGAAAGACAGGGGGCCTCCACGAGCAGTACTTC CASRKTGGLHEQYF
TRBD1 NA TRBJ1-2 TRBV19 TGTGCCAGTAGTTCCCGGACAGGGACGAACTATGGCTACACCTTC CASSSRTGTNYGYTF
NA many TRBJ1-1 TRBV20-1 TGCAGCAGCTTAGATGGGAACACTGAAGCTTTCTTT CSSLDGNTEAFF
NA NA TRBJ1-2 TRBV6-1 TGTGCCAGCAGACCCCCTCGTGGACAGTCTAACTATGGCTACACCTTC CASRPPRGQSNYGYTF
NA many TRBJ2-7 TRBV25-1 TGTGCCAGCAGTGAACTGGACAGCCACGAGCAGTACTTC CASSELDSHEQYF
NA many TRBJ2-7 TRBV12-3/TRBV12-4 TGTGCCAGCAGTACGTGGGCGGTGCCCTACGAGCAGTACTTC CASSTWAVPYEQYF
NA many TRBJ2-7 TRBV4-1 TGCGCCAGCAGCCAAGTTGGATCCTACGAGCAGTACTTC CASSQVGSYEQYF
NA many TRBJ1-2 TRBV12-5 TGTGCTAGTGGTTTACCCGCGGGGGGCGGACATGGCTACACCTTC CASGLPAGGGHGYTF
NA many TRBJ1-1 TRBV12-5 TGTGCTAGTGGTTTGAAGCCAGGCGCGTTTGTCACTGAAGCTTTCTTT CASGLKPGAFVTEAFF
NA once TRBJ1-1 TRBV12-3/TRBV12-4 TGTGCCAGCAGTTTAAGGGGGGGAGCTGAAGCTTTCTTT CASSLRGGAEAFF
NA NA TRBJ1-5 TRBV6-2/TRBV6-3 TGTGCCAGCAGTGGCTGGGGGCAGGGAGTTCAGCCCCAGCATTTT CASSGWGQGVQPQHF
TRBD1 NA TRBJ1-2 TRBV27 TGTGCCAGCAGCTCACAGGGGGCGAGCTACACCTTC CASSSQGASYTF
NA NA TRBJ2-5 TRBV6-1 TGTGCCAGCAGCCCCGGGGGCGGACAGCTTTACCAAGAGACCCAGTACTTC CASSPGGGQLYQETQYF
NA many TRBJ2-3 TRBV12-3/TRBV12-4 TGTGCCAGCAGCCAGCAGAATGACCTGAGACCAGATACGCAGTATTTT CASSQQNDLRPDTQYF
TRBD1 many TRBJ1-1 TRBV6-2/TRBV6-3 TGTGCCAGCAGGCCTTCTAGGACAGGGGGGTTGATGAACACTGAAGCTTTCTTT CASRPSRTGGLMNTEAFF
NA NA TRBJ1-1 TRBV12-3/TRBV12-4 TGTGCCAGCAGTTTAAGACCAGGTGTCGACACTGAAGCTTTCTTT CASSLRPGVDTEAFF
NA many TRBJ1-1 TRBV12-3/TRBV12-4 TGTGCCAGCAGTTTAGTCACCGAGAACACTGAAGCTTTCTTT CASSLVTENTEAFF
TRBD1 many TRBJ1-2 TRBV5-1 TGCGCCAGCAGCCCAGAGGGGGCTGGCTACACCTTC CASSPEGAGYTF
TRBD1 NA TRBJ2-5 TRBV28 TGTGCCAGCAGTTTTTCTACAGGGGATCAAGAGACCCAGTACTTC CASSFSTGDQETQYF
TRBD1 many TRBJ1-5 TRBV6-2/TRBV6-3 TGTGCCAGCACCCAGGGACAGGGTAATCAGCCCCAGCATTTT CASTQGQGNQPQHF
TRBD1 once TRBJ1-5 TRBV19 TGTGCCAGTAGGACGACAGGGGTAGGTCAGCCCCAGCATTTT CASRTTGVGQPQHF
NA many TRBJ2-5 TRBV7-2 TGTGCCAGCAGCTTAGTTAGTACTTTTGGAGAGACCCAGTACTTC CASSLVSTFGETQYF
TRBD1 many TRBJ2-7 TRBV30 TGTGCCTGGTCACAGGGGTACGAGCAGTACTTC CAWSQGYEQYF
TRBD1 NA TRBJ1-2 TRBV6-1 TGTGCCAGCAGAGTGGGACAGAACTATGGCTACACCTTC CASRVGQNYGYTF
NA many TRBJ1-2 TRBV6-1 TGTGCCAGCAGTGAAGGGCAGGAGGTTGTCTATGGCTACACCTTC CASSEGQEVVYGYTF
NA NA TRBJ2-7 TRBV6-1 TGTGCCAGCAGTCATGGCGGTGAAACTCCCTACGAGCAGTACTTC CASSHGGETPYEQYF
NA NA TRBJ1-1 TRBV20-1 TGCAGTGCGTCTTTAAGAGGGCGATCGCCTTTGAACACTGAAGCTTTCTTT CSASLRGRSPLNTEAFF
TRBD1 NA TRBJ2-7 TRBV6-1 TGTGCCACCCACGGGACAGGGAGGGAATACGAGCAGTACTTC CATHGTGREYEQYF
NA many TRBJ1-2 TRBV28 TGTGCCAGCAGGGGCAACCATGGCTACACCTTC CASRGNHGYTF
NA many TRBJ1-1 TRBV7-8 TGTGCCAGCTCCCGGGATATAAACACTGAAGCTTTCTTT CASSRDINTEAFF